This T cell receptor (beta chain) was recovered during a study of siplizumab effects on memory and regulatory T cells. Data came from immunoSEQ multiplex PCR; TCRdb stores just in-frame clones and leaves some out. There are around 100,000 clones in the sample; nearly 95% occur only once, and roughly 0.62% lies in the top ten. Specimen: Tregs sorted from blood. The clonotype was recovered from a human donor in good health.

As DNA, the CDR3 is TGTGCCTGGAGAGAGTACGAAGTGGCTAACTATGGCTACACCTTC. Amino acids: CAWREYEVANYGYTF. The chain combines TRBV30 with TRBJ1-2; unclear D gene. The CDR3 spans 15 residues. Per the germline V gene, CDR1 is GTSNPN and CDR2 is SVGIG (reference sequence). The ends were cut back, 3 bases at V and 0 bases at J, with 14 bases in the middle.